The source of this T cell receptor (beta chain) is a study of T cells in Graves' hyperthyroidism and ophthalmopathy. Background on the study: Staff took peripheral blood when the initial diagnosis was made, before any treatment began.

Those patients with uncontrolled infection, other autoimmune disease, pregnancy or lactation were excluded. Each diagnosis was grounded in clinical symptoms, serum thyroxine and TRAb, thyroid ultrasound, and orbital computed tomography. This clonotype was picked up many times. The V end was cut by 5 bases, the J end by 0 bases, with 16 bases between. The CDR3 spans 15 residues. The germline gives CDR1 GTSNPN, CDR2 SVGIG (reference sequence). Authors of the study amplified TCR beta CDR3 regions from RNA transcripts. Primed by the HTBI set, a first-round RT-PCR was run on the TCR CDR3. TCRdb reanalysed the multiplex PCR reads using MiXCR and keeps one entry per CDR3 protein. The top ten clones hold more than 4.5% of a sample with roughly 580,000 distinct CDR3 sequences, more than 11% of them seen once.

V and J are TRBV30 and TRBJ1-1, with D hard to call. The sequence derives from a woman aged 25-40 years with Graves' hyperthyroidism that later progressed to Graves' ophthalmopathy. The sequenced material came from blood. The CDR3 DNA reads TGTGCCTGGGTCTGGGTGACACCGATGAACACTGAAGCTTTCTTT. It yields the protein CAWVWVTPMNTEAFF.